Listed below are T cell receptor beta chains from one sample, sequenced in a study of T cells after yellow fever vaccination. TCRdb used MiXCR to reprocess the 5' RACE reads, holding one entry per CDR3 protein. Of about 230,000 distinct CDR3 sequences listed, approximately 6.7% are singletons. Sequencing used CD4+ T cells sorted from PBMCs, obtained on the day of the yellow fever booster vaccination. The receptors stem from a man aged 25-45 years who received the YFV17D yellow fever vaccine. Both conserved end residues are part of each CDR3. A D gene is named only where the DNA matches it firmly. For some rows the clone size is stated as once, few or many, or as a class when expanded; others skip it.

CDR3 protein: CATSRIPGELFF
CDR3 DNA: TGTGCCACCAGCAGGATTCCCGGGGAGCTGTTTTTT
D gene: NA
clone size: many
J gene: TRBJ2-2
V gene: TRBV15

CDR3 protein: CAWSVKHLSNQPQHF
CDR3 DNA: TGTGCCTGGAGTGTAAAACACCTTAGCAATCAGCCCCAGCATTTT
D gene: NA
clone size: few
J gene: TRBJ1-5
V gene: TRBV30

CDR3 protein: CSGGGTGVFHEQYF
CDR3 DNA: TGCAGCGGCGGAGGGACAGGGGTTTTCCACGAGCAGTACTTC
D gene: TRBD1
clone size: many
J gene: TRBJ2-7
V gene: TRBV29-1

CDR3 protein: CASSYSQRTSGDNEQFF
CDR3 DNA: TGCGCCAGCAGTTACTCCCAACGGACTAGCGGTGACAATGAGCAGTTCTTC
D gene: TRBD2
clone size: many
J gene: TRBJ2-1
V gene: TRBV4-3

CDR3 protein: CASSEGSGLAGAETQYF
CDR3 DNA: TGTGCCAGCAGTGAAGGGTCTGGACTAGCGGGTGCGGAGACCCAGTACTTC
D gene: TRBD2
clone size: many
J gene: TRBJ2-5
V gene: TRBV6-1

CDR3 protein: CSVEVLGEAFF
CDR3 DNA: TGCAGCGTTGAAGTTCTCGGTGAAGCTTTCTTT
D gene: NA
clone size: many
J gene: TRBJ1-1
V gene: TRBV29-1

CDR3 protein: CASSLRAGMNTEAFF
CDR3 DNA: TGTGCCAGCAGCTTACGGGCAGGTATGAACACTGAAGCTTTCTTT
D gene: NA
clone size: many
J gene: TRBJ1-1
V gene: TRBV7-9

CDR3 protein: CASSYQRVNTEAFF
CDR3 DNA: TGTGCCAGCAGTTACCAACGTGTGAACACTGAAGCTTTCTTT
D gene: NA
clone size: few
J gene: TRBJ1-1
V gene: TRBV6-2/TRBV6-3

CDR3 protein: CAISESRGLAKNIQYF
CDR3 DNA: TGTGCCATCAGTGAGTCGAGGGGGCTGGCCAAAAACATTCAGTACTTC
D gene: TRBD1
clone size: few
J gene: TRBJ2-4
V gene: TRBV10-3

CDR3 protein: CASSQDQGNQPQHF
CDR3 DNA: TGTGCCAGCAGCCAAGATCAGGGAAATCAGCCCCAGCATTTT
D gene: NA
clone size: few
J gene: TRBJ1-5
V gene: TRBV4-2

CDR3 protein: CASSFGLVGEQFF
CDR3 DNA: TGTGCCAGCAGCTTCGGATTAGTTGGTGAGCAGTTCTTC
D gene: NA
clone size: NA
J gene: TRBJ2-1
V gene: TRBV7-9

CDR3 protein: CASTAWDQPQHF
CDR3 DNA: TGTGCCAGTACTGCTTGGGATCAGCCCCAGCATTTT
D gene: NA
clone size: few
J gene: TRBJ1-5
V gene: TRBV19

CDR3 protein: CATSDPTSTDTQYF
CDR3 DNA: TGTGCCACCAGTGACCCTACTAGCACAGATACGCAGTATTTT
D gene: NA
clone size: many
J gene: TRBJ2-3
V gene: TRBV24-1

CDR3 protein: CASNRGGIDYEQYF
CDR3 DNA: TGCGCCAGCAACCGAGGCGGGATCGACTACGAGCAGTACTTC
D gene: NA
clone size: NA
J gene: TRBJ2-7
V gene: TRBV5-1

CDR3 protein: CSAKDIRTGGYEQYF
CDR3 DNA: TGCAGTGCCAAAGACATCAGGACAGGTGGCTACGAGCAGTACTTC
D gene: TRBD1
clone size: few
J gene: TRBJ2-7
V gene: TRBV20-1

CDR3 protein: CASSSRRTGENIQYF
CDR3 DNA: TGTGCCAGCAGCTCCCGTCGGACAGGGGAAAACATTCAGTACTTC
D gene: TRBD1
clone size: many
J gene: TRBJ2-4
V gene: TRBV7-2

CDR3 protein: CASSLARWGREGRLEQYF
CDR3 DNA: TGTGCCAGCAGTTTAGCGCGGTGGGGGCGGGAGGGCAGACTCGAGCAGTACTTC
D gene: TRBD2
clone size: NA
J gene: TRBJ2-7
V gene: TRBV12-3/TRBV12-4

CDR3 protein: CASRRDRGVWELFF
CDR3 DNA: TGTGCCAGCAGGAGGGACAGGGGAGTATGGGAGCTGTTTTTT
D gene: TRBD1
clone size: few
J gene: TRBJ2-2
V gene: TRBV7-3

CDR3 protein: CASSQEWDTDTQYF
CDR3 DNA: TGTGCCAGCAGCCAAGAATGGGACACAGATACGCAGTATTTT
D gene: NA
clone size: few
J gene: TRBJ2-3
V gene: TRBV3-1

CDR3 protein: CASSLRFPSGELFF
CDR3 DNA: TGTGCCAGCAGCTTAAGATTCCCTAGCGGGGAGCTGTTTTTT
D gene: NA
clone size: NA
J gene: TRBJ2-2
V gene: TRBV7-8

CDR3 protein: CASSNPGIGNTIYF
CDR3 DNA: TGCGCCAGCAGCAACCCAGGGATTGGAAACACCATATATTTT
D gene: NA
clone size: NA
J gene: TRBJ1-3
V gene: TRBV5-1

CDR3 protein: CASSSRRLLAGSTDTQYF
CDR3 DNA: TGTGCCAGCAGCTCCCGCAGACTACTAGCGGGAAGCACAGATACGCAGTATTTT
D gene: TRBD2
clone size: few
J gene: TRBJ2-3
V gene: TRBV7-8

CDR3 protein: CASSLDLGTEAFF
CDR3 DNA: TGTGCCAGCAGCCTTGATTTGGGAACTGAAGCTTTCTTT
D gene: NA
clone size: many
J gene: TRBJ1-1
V gene: TRBV7-9

CDR3 protein: CATSVTLNTGELFF
CDR3 DNA: TGTGCCACCAGCGTAACACTGAACACCGGGGAGCTGTTTTTT
D gene: NA
clone size: NA
J gene: TRBJ2-2
V gene: TRBV15

CDR3 protein: CASSLVADRTDTQYF
CDR3 DNA: TGCGCCAGCAGCTTGGTGGCGGACCGCACAGATACGCAGTATTTT
D gene: NA
clone size: many
J gene: TRBJ2-3
V gene: TRBV5-1

CDR3 protein: CAIRGQGDYEQYF
CDR3 DNA: TGTGCCATCAGGGGACAGGGGGACTACGAGCAGTACTTC
D gene: TRBD1
clone size: few
J gene: TRBJ2-7
V gene: TRBV10-3

CDR3 protein: CSATTLYEQYF
CDR3 DNA: TGCAGTGCTACGACTCTCTACGAGCAGTACTTC
D gene: NA
clone size: few
J gene: TRBJ2-7
V gene: TRBV20-1

CDR3 protein: CASSLHPPLGQPQHF
CDR3 DNA: TGTGCCAGCAGCCTCCACCCCCCTCTGGGTCAGCCCCAGCATTTT
D gene: NA
clone size: NA
J gene: TRBJ1-5
V gene: TRBV7-2

CDR3 protein: CASHGLAILDTQYF
CDR3 DNA: TGTGCCAGCCACGGGCTAGCCATACTTGATACGCAGTATTTT
D gene: NA
clone size: many
J gene: TRBJ2-3
V gene: TRBV2

CDR3 protein: CASSPRTGGGMNTEAFF
CDR3 DNA: TGTGCCAGTAGTCCTCGGACAGGGGGGGGGATGAACACTGAAGCTTTCTTT
D gene: TRBD1
clone size: NA
J gene: TRBJ1-1
V gene: TRBV19

CDR3 protein: CASRQQVQETQYF
CDR3 DNA: TGTGCCAGCAGGCAACAAGTTCAAGAGACCCAGTACTTC
D gene: NA
clone size: once
J gene: TRBJ2-5
V gene: TRBV3-1

CDR3 protein: CASSLGQNYRADTQYF
CDR3 DNA: TGTGCCAGCAGCTTAGGCCAGAACTACAGGGCAGATACGCAGTATTTT
D gene: NA
clone size: many
J gene: TRBJ2-3
V gene: TRBV11-2

CDR3 protein: CASSFIQVVAGELFF
CDR3 DNA: TGTGCCAGCAGCTTCATACAGGTTGTTGCCGGGGAGCTGTTTTTT
D gene: NA
clone size: NA
J gene: TRBJ2-2
V gene: TRBV7-2

CDR3 protein: CASSVAGFSYEQYF
CDR3 DNA: TGTGCCAGCAGCGTAGCAGGGTTCTCCTACGAGCAGTACTTC
D gene: NA
clone size: NA
J gene: TRBJ2-7
V gene: TRBV9

CDR3 protein: CASSFGLAGINEQFF
CDR3 DNA: TGTGCCAGCAGCTTCGGACTAGCGGGAATTAATGAGCAGTTCTTC
D gene: TRBD2
clone size: NA
J gene: TRBJ2-1
V gene: TRBV7-2

CDR3 protein: CSARALAGVYEQYF
CDR3 DNA: TGCAGTGCTAGAGCGCTAGCGGGGGTTTACGAGCAGTACTTC
D gene: TRBD2
clone size: few
J gene: TRBJ2-7
V gene: TRBV20-1

CDR3 protein: CASSQAPYRYEQYF
CDR3 DNA: TGTGCCAGCAGCCAGGCCCCATACAGGTACGAGCAGTACTTC
D gene: NA
clone size: NA
J gene: TRBJ2-7
V gene: TRBV6-5

CDR3 protein: CASSLKGLLNTGELFF
CDR3 DNA: TGTGCCAGCAGTTTGAAGGGGCTCCTAAACACCGGGGAGCTGTTTTTT
D gene: NA
clone size: many
J gene: TRBJ2-2
V gene: TRBV6-5

CDR3 protein: CASSWGASGTADTQYF
CDR3 DNA: TGCGCCAGCAGCTGGGGGGCTAGCGGGACGGCAGATACGCAGTATTTT
D gene: TRBD2
clone size: few
J gene: TRBJ2-3
V gene: TRBV5-1

CDR3 protein: CASRKQGSGTDTQYF
CDR3 DNA: TGTGCCAGCAGGAAACAGGGTTCGGGCACAGATACGCAGTATTTT
D gene: NA
clone size: few
J gene: TRBJ2-3
V gene: TRBV12-3/TRBV12-4

CDR3 protein: CASSLGFGPYEQYF
CDR3 DNA: TGTGCCAGCAGCTTGGGCTTTGGTCCGTACGAGCAGTACTTC
D gene: NA
clone size: NA
J gene: TRBJ2-7
V gene: TRBV7-2

CDR3 protein: CASSLVPAGHEQYF
CDR3 DNA: TGTGCCAGCAGCTTAGTCCCCGCGGGCCACGAGCAGTACTTC
D gene: NA
clone size: few
J gene: TRBJ2-7
V gene: TRBV7-2

CDR3 protein: CASSLEWTGGSGYTF
CDR3 DNA: TGTGCCAGCAGCTTGGAATGGACAGGCGGGAGCGGCTACACCTTC
D gene: TRBD1
clone size: NA
J gene: TRBJ1-2
V gene: TRBV5-6

CDR3 protein: CASSLRLRHEQYF
CDR3 DNA: TGTGCCAGCAGTTTGAGACTCCGTCACGAGCAGTACTTC
D gene: NA
clone size: many
J gene: TRBJ2-7
V gene: TRBV12-3/TRBV12-4

CDR3 protein: CASSLGTGRTGELFF
CDR3 DNA: TGTGCCAGCAGCTTGGGGACAGGGCGCACCGGGGAGCTGTTTTTT
D gene: TRBD1
clone size: many
J gene: TRBJ2-2
V gene: TRBV11-2

CDR3 protein: CASSLGGQLGKAFF
CDR3 DNA: TGTGCCAGCAGCTTAGGGGGACAGCTAGGAAAAGCTTTCTTT
D gene: TRBD1
clone size: many
J gene: TRBJ1-1
V gene: TRBV7-6

CDR3 protein: CASTAIGRDTEAFF
CDR3 DNA: TGTGCCAGCACCGCGATCGGAAGGGACACTGAAGCTTTCTTT
D gene: NA
clone size: many
J gene: TRBJ1-1
V gene: TRBV9

CDR3 protein: CASSSTGFGVNVLTF
CDR3 DNA: TGTGCCAGCAGTTCAACAGGGTTTGGGGTCAACGTCCTGACTTTC
D gene: NA
clone size: NA
J gene: TRBJ2-6
V gene: TRBV27